The entry below describes one T cell receptor (beta chain). The antigen remains unidentified. Germline CDR1 SGDLS, CDR2 YYNGEE. The ends were cut back, 4 bases at V and 4 bases at J, with 14 bases in the middle. This CDR3 region has 15 residues. This table comes from immunoSEQ multiplex PCR, and its TCRdb copy is limited to in-frame clones, with some not included. The sample yields roughly 250,000 clones, less than 75% seen once. This specimen comes from a study of cytotoxic CD8 clonotypes in ibrutinib-treated CLL. Study background: Partial responses totalled approximately 25 and complete responses 2; after median roughly 71 months, about 14 remained remitted and approximately twelve progressed.

General observations from the study: There were few public clonotypes, and on treatment they contracted or stayed stable. Exceeding age-matched healthy donors, baseline clonality also tracked the counts of circulating CD8+ T cells.

Cryopreserved PBMCs supplied roughly 2 micrograms of genomic DNA for TCR beta libraries. V is TRBV9 and J is TRBJ2-2; D is unresolved. The sequencing here drew on PBMCs, taken after 24 months of ibrutinib treatment. The source of this sequence is a human donor with chronic lymphocytic leukemia. The CDR3 loop is CASSPPGSGTGELFF. DNA of the CDR3: TGTGCCAGCAGCCCCCCAGGCTCGGGCACCGGGGAGCTGTTTTTT.